A selection of T cell receptor beta chains follows, all from one sample in a study of blood T cell repertoires in COVID-19. The protocol was immunoSEQ multiplex PCR, while the TCRdb copy is restricted to in-frame clones and leaves out a portion. The data show about 49,000 clones, about 87% seen once. The sample consisted of peripheral blood. The receptors were sampled from a woman older than 75 with COVID-19, enrolled during active disease. CDR3s include the opening cysteine and the closing phenylalanine or tryptophan. A D gene is named only where the DNA matches it firmly. The listing skips clone size in some rows; elsewhere it reads once, few, many or a size class.

abundance: .; d_gene: TRBD2; v_gene: TRBV14; j_gene: TRBJ2-1; CDR3aa: CASSLGTRKQFF; CDR3nt: TGTGCCAGCAGCCTTGGGACTAGGAAGCAGTTCTTC
abundance: few; d_gene: TRBD1; v_gene: TRBV3-1/TRBV3-2; j_gene: TRBJ1-1; CDR3aa: CASSQGTGLNTEAFF; CDR3nt: TGTGCCAGCAGCCAAGGGACAGGTTTGAACACTGAAGCTTTCTTT
abundance: .; d_gene: TRBD2; v_gene: TRBV29-1; j_gene: TRBJ2-3; CDR3aa: CSVNPAGGGTQYF; CDR3nt: TGCAGCGTCAACCCCGCGGGCGGGGGGACGCAGTATTTT
abundance: .; d_gene: .; v_gene: TRBV7-9; j_gene: TRBJ2-3; CDR3aa: CASSLSPPRGDTQYF; CDR3nt: TGTGCCAGCAGCTTAAGTCCCCCTCGGGGAGATACGCAGTATTTT
abundance: .; d_gene: .; v_gene: TRBV7-8; j_gene: TRBJ2-7; CDR3aa: CASSPQTSGSEQYF; CDR3nt: TGTGCCAGCAGCCCCCAAACCTCAGGGTCCGAGCAGTACTTC
abundance: .; d_gene: TRBD1; v_gene: TRBV14; j_gene: TRBJ1-2; CDR3aa: CASSHLQGAGVLAGYTF; CDR3nt: TGTGCCAGCAGCCATCTCCAGGGGGCAGGGGTTCTGGCTGGCTACACCTTC
abundance: once; d_gene: .; v_gene: TRBV28; j_gene: TRBJ1-1; CDR3aa: CASSGEVTEAFF; CDR3nt: TGTGCCAGCAGCGGGGAGGTCACTGAAGCTTTCTTT
abundance: .; d_gene: TRBD1; v_gene: TRBV5-1; j_gene: TRBJ1-1; CDR3aa: CASSPGTGGKGNTEAFF; CDR3nt: TGCGCCAGCAGCCCGGGGACAGGGGGCAAAGGGAACACTGAAGCTTTCTTT
abundance: .; d_gene: .; v_gene: TRBV20-1; j_gene: TRBJ2-2; CDR3aa: CSARNSGELFF; CDR3nt: TGCAGTGCTAGAAACTCCGGGGAGCTGTTTTTT
abundance: .; d_gene: .; v_gene: TRBV27; j_gene: TRBJ2-5; CDR3aa: CASSPRIQGWETQYF; CDR3nt: TGTGCCAGCAGTCCGCGAATACAGGGTTGGGAGACCCAGTACTTC
abundance: .; d_gene: .; v_gene: TRBV6-1; j_gene: TRBJ1-3; CDR3aa: CASSEASPAGNTIYF; CDR3nt: TGTGCCAGCAGTGAAGCCTCCCCTGCTGGAAACACCATATATTTT
abundance: .; d_gene: TRBD2; v_gene: TRBV7-6; j_gene: TRBJ2-5; CDR3aa: CASSLGLVRGETQYF; CDR3nt: TGTGCCAGCAGCTTAGGCCTGGTGCGGGGGGAGACCCAGTACTTC
abundance: .; d_gene: TRBD2; v_gene: TRBV7-3; j_gene: TRBJ2-3; CDR3aa: CASSPDGGFAGGLADTQYF; CDR3nt: TGTGCCAGCAGCCCCGATGGGGGATTCGCGGGGGGGCTCGCAGATACGCAGTATTTT
abundance: .; d_gene: .; v_gene: TRBV6-6; j_gene: TRBJ2-3; CDR3aa: CAEAGSTDTQYF; CDR3nt: TGTGCCGAGGCGGGAAGCACAGATACGCAGTATTTT
abundance: .; d_gene: .; v_gene: TRBV30; j_gene: TRBJ2-3; CDR3aa: CASTTPSTDTQYF; CDR3nt: TGTGCCTCCACTACCCCCTCCACAGATACGCAGTATTTT
abundance: .; d_gene: .; v_gene: TRBV28; j_gene: TRBJ1-2; CDR3aa: CASRPTGPSGDYGYTF; CDR3nt: TGTGCCAGCAGACCCACAGGACCCTCGGGGGACTATGGCTACACCTTC
abundance: .; d_gene: .; v_gene: TRBV19; j_gene: TRBJ2-3; CDR3aa: CASKRQAQSADTQYF; CDR3nt: TGTGCCAGTAAGCGGCAGGCCCAGTCTGCAGATACGCAGTATTTT